Presented here are 18 T cell receptor beta chains from one specimen sequenced in a study of CD8 T cells in ankylosing spondylitis. Each CDR3 protein gets one entry after TCRdb re-called the 5' RACE reads with MiXCR. Of around 340,000 distinct CDR3 sequences in the sample, roughly 22% are singletons; the top ten hold around 14%. The sequenced material came from blood, either unsorted or a sorted T cell fraction (not recorded which). These receptors were taken from a male donor with ankylosing spondylitis or in good health (not recorded which).

The V call is TRBV27, the J call TRBJ2-5; 8 nucleotides line up with TRBD1. From germline, CDR1 is MNHEY and CDR2 SMNVEV (reference sequence). The CDR3 runs to 13 residues. The J segment lost 4 bases and the V segment lost 8 bases, leaving 6 bases of the junction unmatched. This CDR3 reads CASAYRGAETQYF. CDR3 nucleotides: TGTGCCAGCGCGTACAGGGGGGCAGAGACCCAGTACTTC.

This clonotype was recorded once. The chain is built from TRBV11-2 and TRBJ2-1, with D perhaps being TRBD1 or TRBD2 (6 bases each). CDR1 is SGHAT, CDR2 FQNNGV, per germline. The CDR3 totals 17 residues. Trimming shortened V by 4 bases and J by 6 bases, and 22 bases separated the two germline ends. Here the CDR3 reads CASSSPFVGGLGNEQFF. The CDR3 region has the DNA TGTGCCAGCAGCTCTCCTTTCGTGGGGGGCTTAGGCAATGAGCAGTTCTTC.

The rearrangement joins TRBV7-9 to TRBJ2-1; perhaps TRBD1 as D (6 bases). The germline gives CDR1 SEHNR, CDR2 FQNEAQ (reference sequence). V lost 0 bases to trimming and J lost 14 bases, with 20 bases between them. The CDR3 length is 15 residues. The CDR3 coding sequence is TGTGCCAGCAGCTTAGCGGCGCAAGCGAGGCAGGGGAAGTTCTTC. Amino acid sequence: CASSLAAQARQGKFF.

The CDR3 loop is CASSQEDIISGANVLTF. The CDR3 nucleotides read TGTGCCAGCAGCCAGGAGGATATTATCTCTGGGGCCAACGTCCTGACTTTC. The chain employs TRBV5-5 and TRBJ2-6; possibly TRBD2 for D (5 bases). Trimming left V 4 bases short and J 0 bases short, with 14 bases between. This CDR3 is built from 17 residues. Germline V lookup: CDR1 SGHKS, CDR2 YYEKEE (reference sequence).

CDR3 region: CASSPRLDTDTQYF. The DNA for the CDR3 is TGTGCCAGCAGCCCCCGGTTAGACACAGATACGCAGTATTTT. The chain uses TRBV28 and TRBJ2-3; D unresolved. The CDR3 consists of 14 residues. Trimming removed 6 bases from V and 2 bases from J, with 12 bases in between. Germline CDR1 MDHEN, CDR2 SYDVKM.

This clonotype was found a few times. This sequence joins TRBV12-3 or TRBV12-4 and TRBJ2-1; TRBD2 matches 12 bases. With V trimmed by 5 bases and J by 0 bases, 5 bases remained unmatched. The CDR3 is 17 residues long. CDR3 amino acids: CASSPWTSGTSYNEQFF. The CDR3 DNA follows: TGTGCCAGCAGTCCCTGGACTAGCGGGACCTCCTACAATGAGCAGTTCTTC.

The V call is TRBV5-1, the J call TRBJ2-7; TRBD2 aligns across 8 bases. Germline V gives CDR1 SGHRS, CDR2 YFSETQ. This CDR3 has 12 residues. The V gene end was trimmed by 5 bases and the J gene end by 6 bases; junction bases not matched to a gene: 4. The CDR3 loop reads CASRPGGGEQYF. The DNA for the CDR3 is TGCGCCAGCAGACCCGGGGGGGGCGAGCAGTACTTC.

This clonotype was detected only a few times. A much larger clone is a single base away; this may be a read error. As DNA, the CDR3 is TGCAGTGTTGTAGAGGTAGCGGGGGGGCCGGGGGAGCAGTACTTC. Translated: CSVVEVAGGPGEQYF. The chain couples TRBV20-1 to TRBJ2-7, with TRBD2 matching 11 bases. Germline V gives CDR1 DFQATT, CDR2 SNEGSKA (reference sequence). The CDR3 is 15 amino acids. The V segment lost 7 bases and the J segment 7 bases; nucleotides outside the gene matches: 15.

This clonotype was detected a few times. V is TRBV29-1 and J is TRBJ1-1; possibly TRBD1 for D (5 bases). V was trimmed by 4 bases and J by 2 bases, leaving 11 bases between them. Per the germline V gene, CDR1 is SQVTM and CDR2 is ANQGSEA. This CDR3 is built from 13 residues. This CDR3 is CSVVVGANTEAFF. The CDR3, as DNA: TGCAGCGTTGTGGTAGGGGCCAACACTGAAGCTTTCTTT.

The rearrangement links TRBV4-2 to TRBJ1-1; 8 bases match TRBD1. Germline-derived CDR1 and CDR2 are LGHNA and YNFKEQ. There are 15 residues in the CDR3. The J segment lost 6 bases and the V segment lost 1 base, leaving 7 bases of the junction unmatched. CDR3 sequence (DNA): TGTGCCAGCAGCCAAGGGACAGGGTCTAGGCCTGAAGCTTTCTTT. Translated, it gives CASSQGTGSRPEAFF.

This rearrangement joins TRBV7-8 to TRBJ2-5; 7 bases line up with TRBD2. V shed 3 bases, J shed 2 bases, and the junction held 15 bases outside the gene matches. Germline V gene lookup returns CDR1 SGHVS and CDR2 FQNEAQ. The CDR3 sequence is 18 residues long. The CDR3 sequence: CASSLIAGERGVQETQYF. In DNA form, the CDR3 reads TGTGCCAGCAGCTTGATTGCGGGAGAACGGGGGGTACAAGAGACCCAGTACTTC.

The chain carries TRBV5-1 and TRBJ2-7, with D unclear. Germline CDR1 reads SGHRS; CDR2 reads YFSETQ. V lost 3 bases to trimming and J lost 8 bases, with 9 bases between them. The CDR3 is 11 amino acids. In nucleotides, the CDR3 is TGCGCCAGCAGCTCCGCGTACAAGCAGTACTTC. It specifies CASSSAYKQYF.

In its sample, this clonotype was seen a few times. V usage is TRBV28 and J usage is TRBJ2-3; TRBD1 matches 7 bases. There are 16 residues in the CDR3. Per the germline V gene, CDR1 is MDHEN and CDR2 is SYDVKM. The junction had 11 bases not matched to a gene; V was cut back by 5 bases and J by 3 bases. Here the CDR3 DNA reads TGTGCCAGCAGTCCACAACAGGGGATGAGAACAGATACGCAGTATTTT. It yields the protein CASSPQQGMRTDTQYF. The variable domain in full, completed from reference TRBV28 and TRBJ2-3, reads DVKVTQSSRYLVKRTGEKVFLECVQDMDHENMFWYRQDPGLGLRLIYFSYDVKMKEKGDIPEGYSVSREKKERFSLILESASTNQTSMYLCASSPQQGMRTDTQYFGPGTRLTVL.

This clonotype appeared many times. V is TRBV28 and J is TRBJ2-3; D gene unclear. There are 12 residues in the CDR3. Germline V gene sequence: CDR1 MDHEN, CDR2 SYDVKM. Trimming stripped 5 bases from V and 6 bases from J, with 9 bases between. The DNA for the CDR3 is TGTGCCAGCAGTCCCAGTAGTGATACGCAGTATTTT. As protein: CASSPSSDTQYF.

This chain connects TRBV15 to TRBJ2-7, with D perhaps matching TRBD2 (6 bases). Germline V gene sequence: CDR1 LNHNV, CDR2 YYDKDF (reference sequence). The CDR3 length is 14 residues. Between the trimmed V and J ends, which lost 1 base and 6 bases, there was a span of 13 bases. The CDR3 DNA reads as TGTGCCACCAGCAGAGGAGCGGGCTCGGGCGAGCAGTACTTC. Its protein is CATSRGAGSGEQYF.

The chain recombines TRBV5-1 with TRBJ2-1; 8 bases align to TRBD2. Trimming removed 2 bases from V and 4 bases from J; junction bases left unmatched: 8. Germline CDR1 reads SGHRS; CDR2 reads YFSETQ. The CDR3 runs 16 residues. The CDR3 coding sequence is TGCGCCAGCAGCTTAACACTAGCGGAACTATACAATGAGCAGTTCTTC. Translation: CASSLTLAELYNEQFF.

This clonotype was counted a few times. CDR3 sequence reads: CASSPGQGFNTEAFF. CDR3 DNA: TGTGCCAGCTCACCAGGACAGGGGTTTAACACTGAAGCTTTCTTT. V gene TRBV18 combines with J gene TRBJ1-1; 9 nucleotides line up with TRBD1. Germline values: CDR1 KGHSH, CDR2 LQKENI. The ends lost 2 bases at V and 2 bases at J; junction bases unmatched: 3. The CDR3 is 15 amino acids.

The chain has TRBV15 and TRBJ2-7, with 7 positions matching TRBD1. CDR1 and CDR2 from the germline V gene are LNHNV and YYDKDF (reference sequence). V trimming: 3 bases; J trimming: 0 bases; junction bases outside the gene matches: 5. The CDR3 has 15 residues. CDR3: CATSSQTGYSYEQYF. CDR3 DNA: TGTGCCACCAGCAGCCAGACAGGGTACTCCTACGAGCAGTACTTC.